Listed below are T cell receptor beta chains from one sample, sequenced in a study of CXCR3-negative and CXCR3-positive naive CD8 T cells. Using the 5' RACE reads, TCRdb records one entry per CDR3 protein without DNA. There are some 140,000 distinct CDR3 sequences in the sample, with around 0.5% held by the top ten. The sequenced sample was naive CXCR3+ CD8+ T cells from blood. These receptors were taken from a human donor in good health. Some clones in this sample may be carry-over from other donors' samples. The CDR3 runs from the conserved cysteine through the conserved F or W.

V	J	CDR3
TRBV15	TRBJ1-5	CATSKDRGSNQPQHF
TRBV4-3	TRBJ1-1	CASSQDREASYTEAFF
TRBV27	TRBJ2-1	CASGELPDPYNEQFF
TRBV14	TRBJ2-1	CASSQDRVPPDEQFF
TRBV7-8	TRBJ1-2	CASSLAGEENYGYTF
TRBV7-2	TRBJ2-5	CASSFLAVWETQYF
TRBV2	TRBJ2-1	CATTGGPEQFF
TRBV20-1	TRBJ2-7	CSAPREYEQYF
TRBV25-1	TRBJ2-1	CASSESGQSNEQFF
TRBV29-1	TRBJ2-5	CSVETAQETQYF
TRBV7-3	TRBJ1-2	CASSPKGDPETEPQGFLCGYTF
TRBV14	TRBJ1-2	CASSQDSRTGLDYGYTF
TRBV4-2	TRBJ1-6	CASSQEDGVNSPLHF
TRBV28	TRBJ1-6	CASKGAALDSPLHF
TRBV28	TRBJ1-4	CASSLFVGAVNEKLFF
TRBV7-6	TRBJ1-6	CASSYVQGAGSPLHF
TRBV9	TRBJ2-2	CASSVDGRNTGELFF
TRBV7-3	TRBJ1-1	CASSLNSNTEAFF
TRBV6-5	TRBJ2-3	CASSFLSGADTQYF